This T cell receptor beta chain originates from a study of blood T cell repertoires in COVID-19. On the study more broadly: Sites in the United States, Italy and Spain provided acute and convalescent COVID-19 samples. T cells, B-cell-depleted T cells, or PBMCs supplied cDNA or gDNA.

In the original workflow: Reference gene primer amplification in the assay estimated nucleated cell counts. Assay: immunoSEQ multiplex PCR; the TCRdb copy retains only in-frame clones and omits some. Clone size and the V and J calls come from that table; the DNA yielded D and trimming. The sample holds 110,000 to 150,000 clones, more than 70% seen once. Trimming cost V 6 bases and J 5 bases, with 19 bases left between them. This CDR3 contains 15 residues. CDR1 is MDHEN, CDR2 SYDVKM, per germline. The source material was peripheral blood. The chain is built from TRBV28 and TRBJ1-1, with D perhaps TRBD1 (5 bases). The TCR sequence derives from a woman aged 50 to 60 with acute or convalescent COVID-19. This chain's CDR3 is CASSPRERGYTEAFF. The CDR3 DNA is TGTGCCAGCAGCCCTAGGGAAAGGGGTTATACTGAAGCTTTCTTT.